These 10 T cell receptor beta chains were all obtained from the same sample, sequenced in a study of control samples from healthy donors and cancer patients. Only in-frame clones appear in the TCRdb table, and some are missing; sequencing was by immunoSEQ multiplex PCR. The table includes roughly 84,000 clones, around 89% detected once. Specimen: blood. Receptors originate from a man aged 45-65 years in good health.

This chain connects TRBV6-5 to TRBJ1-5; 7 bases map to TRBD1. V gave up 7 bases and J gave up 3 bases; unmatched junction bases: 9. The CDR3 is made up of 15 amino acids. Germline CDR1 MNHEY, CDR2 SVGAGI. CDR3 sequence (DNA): TGTGCCAGCACCCAGGGGGGGATACTCAATCAGCCCCAGCATTTT. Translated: CASTQGGILNQPQHF.

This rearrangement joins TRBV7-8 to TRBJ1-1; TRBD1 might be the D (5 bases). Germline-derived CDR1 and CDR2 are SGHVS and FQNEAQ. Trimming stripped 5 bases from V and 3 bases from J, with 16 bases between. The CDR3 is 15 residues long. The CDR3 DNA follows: TGTGCCAGCAGCCCCTTTGGGGGGTACGACACTGAAGCTTTCTTT. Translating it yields CASSPFGGYDTEAFF.

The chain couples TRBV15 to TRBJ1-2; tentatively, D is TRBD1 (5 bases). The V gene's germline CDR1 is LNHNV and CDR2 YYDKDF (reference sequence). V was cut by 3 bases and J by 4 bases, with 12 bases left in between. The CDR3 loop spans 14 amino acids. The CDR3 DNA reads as TGTGCCACCAGCAGGGCAGGGTTTACCTATGGCTACACCTTC. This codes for CATSRAGFTYGYTF.

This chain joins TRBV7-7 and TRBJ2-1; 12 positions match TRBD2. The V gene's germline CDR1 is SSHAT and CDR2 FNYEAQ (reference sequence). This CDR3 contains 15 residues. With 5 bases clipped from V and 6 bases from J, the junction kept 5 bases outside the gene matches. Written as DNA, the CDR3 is TGTGCCAGCAGCCTCCTAGCGGGGGGGGGCAATGAGCAGTTCTTC. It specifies CASSLLAGGGNEQFF.

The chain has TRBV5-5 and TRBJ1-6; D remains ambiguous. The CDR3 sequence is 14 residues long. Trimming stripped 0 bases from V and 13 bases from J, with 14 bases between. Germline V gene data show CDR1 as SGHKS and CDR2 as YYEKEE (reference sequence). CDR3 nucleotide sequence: TGTGCCAGCAGCTTGGCGCCAGGAGATAGGCCCCTCCACTTT. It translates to CASSLAPGDRPLHF.

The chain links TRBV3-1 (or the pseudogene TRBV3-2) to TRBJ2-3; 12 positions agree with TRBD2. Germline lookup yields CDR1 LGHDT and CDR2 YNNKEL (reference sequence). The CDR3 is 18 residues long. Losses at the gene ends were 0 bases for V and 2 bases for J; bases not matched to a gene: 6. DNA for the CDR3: TGTGCCAGCAGCCAAGATTGGCCTAGCGGGAGGGTCACAGATACGCAGTATTTT. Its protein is CASSQDWPSGRVTDTQYF.

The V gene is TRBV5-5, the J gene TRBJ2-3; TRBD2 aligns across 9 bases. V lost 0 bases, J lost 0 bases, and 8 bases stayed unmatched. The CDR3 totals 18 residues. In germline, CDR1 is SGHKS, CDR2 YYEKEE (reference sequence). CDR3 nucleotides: TGTGCCAGCAGCTTGGACGTTGGAACTAGCGGGAGCACAGATACGCAGTATTTT. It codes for CASSLDVGTSGSTDTQYF.

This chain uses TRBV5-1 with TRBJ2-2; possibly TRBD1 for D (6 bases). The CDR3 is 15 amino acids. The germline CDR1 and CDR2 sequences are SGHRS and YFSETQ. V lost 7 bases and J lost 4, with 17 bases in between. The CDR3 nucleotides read TGCGCCAGCGGCAACAGGGTTCTGGGCACCGGGGAGCTGTTTTTT. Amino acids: CASGNRVLGTGELFF.

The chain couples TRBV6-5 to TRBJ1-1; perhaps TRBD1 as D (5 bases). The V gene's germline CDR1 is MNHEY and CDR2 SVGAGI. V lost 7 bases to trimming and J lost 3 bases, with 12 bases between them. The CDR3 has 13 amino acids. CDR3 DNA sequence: TGTGCCAGCACCAGGGACGGATACACTGAAGCTTTCTTT. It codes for CASTRDGYTEAFF.

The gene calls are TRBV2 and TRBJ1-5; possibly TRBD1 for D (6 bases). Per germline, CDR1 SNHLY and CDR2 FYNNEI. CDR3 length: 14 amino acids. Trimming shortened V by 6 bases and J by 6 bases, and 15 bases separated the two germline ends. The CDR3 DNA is TGTGCCAGCAGCCTGGCGGAGGGGGGTCAGCCCCAGCATTTT. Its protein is CASSLAEGGQPQHF.